A selection of T cell receptor beta chains follows, all from one sample in a study of technical replicates of blood from a few donors. Clones were read by immunoSEQ multiplex PCR, and TCRdb kept only the in-frame ones, dropping some. The data hold 95,000 to 100,000 clones, with under 97% observed a single time. Material for sequencing was T cells isolated from PBMCs. All receptors come from a human donor in good health. The CDR3 runs from the conserved cysteine through the conserved F or W. The order of the fields is J gene, V gene, CDR3 protein.

TRBJ1-1 | TRBV5-4 | CASSSTGGPEAFF
TRBJ1-1 | TRBV6-5 | CASSYEGRNTEAFF
TRBJ2-5 | TRBV28 | CASLESGKETQYF
TRBJ2-6 | TRBV18 | CASSPILAGANVLTF
TRBJ2-7 | TRBV7-9 | CASSAQGSSYEQYF
TRBJ1-2 | TRBV19 | CASSRSNRLFSYGYTF
TRBJ1-2 | TRBV6-1 | CASRDTTNYDYTF
TRBJ1-1 | TRBV5-1 | CASSLVTRQTTYDMNTEAFF
TRBJ2-7 | TRBV7-9 | CASRRSGMTRYEQYF
TRBJ2-5 | TRBV7-3 | CASSLAGGGQETQYF
TRBJ2-7 | TRBV11-2 | CASSSLFKQYF
TRBJ2-3 | TRBV27 | CASSRPGLAVADTQYF
TRBJ1-1 | TRBV6-1 | CASETGGSTEAFF
TRBJ2-1 | TRBV5-3 | CARSFFADGTRTYNEQFF
TRBJ2-7 | TRBV16 | CASSLYGTGAYEQYF
TRBJ2-5 | TRBV27 | CASSLQLAGETQYF
TRBJ2-5 | TRBV10-3 | CAISTGGAKETQYF
TRBJ2-1 | TRBV5-1 | CASSLESGGAYNEQFF
TRBJ1-2 | TRBV27 | CASSLTLAGGFNYGYTF
TRBJ2-7 | TRBV19 | CASSGTGGLTYEQYF
TRBJ2-7 | TRBV2 | CASSVRGYEQYF
TRBJ1-1 | TRBV29-1 | CSGNRGFNTEAFF
TRBJ2-7 | TRBV7-9 | CASSLIWTGGSYEQYF
TRBJ2-1 | TRBV2 | CASSEQGVYNEQFF
TRBJ2-7 | TRBV2 | CASNSEQVGTYEQYF
TRBJ1-6 | TRBV19 | CASSIDGGAPLHF
TRBJ1-2 | TRBV6-5 | CASSQPGQGTSYTF
TRBJ2-5 | TRBV5-8 | CASSFDGSAQETQYF
TRBJ2-5 | TRBV30 | CAWSVTGETQYF
TRBJ2-7 | TRBV9 | CASSVGIRGDRGHYEQYF
TRBJ2-1 | TRBV27 | CASTAATGPGYEQFF